The rows below give T cell receptor beta chains drawn from one sample of a study of tumor-infiltrating lymphocytes in primary liver carcinoma. MiXCR, applied by TCRdb to the multiplex PCR reads, yields one record per CDR3 protein. The repertoire holds approximately 300,000 distinct CDR3 sequences, 55% to 65% seen once, with around 9.5% in the top ten. Sequences were obtained from peripheral blood. Receptors originate from a man in his forties or fifties with primary liver carcinoma and hepatitis B virus infection. Each CDR3 is given with its conserved first and last residue. D genes are given only for firm matches. Size tells how often a clone was seen (once, few, many) or the class of an expanded clone, and some rows leave it out.

D gene,V gene,J gene,clone size,CDR3 protein,CDR3 DNA
TRBD2,TRBV29-1,TRBJ2-1,many,CSARLAGEQFF,TGCAGCGCCCGACTAGCGGGTGAGCAGTTCTTC
NA,TRBV11-2,TRBJ1-5,NA,CASSPDRYNQPQHF,TGTGCCAGCAGTCCGGACAGATACAATCAGCCCCAGCATTTT
NA,TRBV6-5,TRBJ2-3,NA,CASRRTATSTDTQDF,TGTGCCAGCAGACGGACGGCAACTAGCACAGATACGCAGGATTTT
NA,TRBV28,TRBJ2-7,NA,CASSLAYQQYF,TGTGCCAGCAGTTTGGCCTACCAGCAGTACTTC
NA,TRBV5-1,TRBJ2-2,few,CASSLERATGELFF,TGCGCCAGCAGCTTGGAACGAGCGACCGGGGAGCTGTTTTTT
NA,TRBV5-1,TRBJ2-7,NA,CASSFRDISEQYF,TGCGCCAGCAGCTTCCGAGATATCTCCGAGCAGTACTTC
TRBD2,TRBV5-5,TRBJ2-1,many,CASSPGLAVYNEQFF,TGTGCCAGCAGCCCGGGACTAGCCGTTTACAATGAGCAGTTCTTC
TRBD2,TRBV6-5,TRBJ2-5,NA,CVSSHGTSGRWETQYF,TGTGTCAGCAGTCACGGGACTAGCGGGAGGTGGGAGACCCAGTACTTC
NA,TRBV28,TRBJ1-2,NA,CASTPFYAVPYGYTF,TGTGCCAGCACTCCCTTCTACGCGGTCCCCTATGGCTACACCTTC
NA,TRBV12-3/TRBV12-4,TRBJ2-1,few,CASSFIGRNNEQFF,TGTGCCAGCAGTTTCATTGGGAGAAACAATGAGCAGTTCTTC
NA,TRBV6-1,TRBJ2-5,few,CASKAASCVVKETQYF,TGTGCCAGTAAGGCTGCCTCTTGCGTCGTAAAAGAGACCCAGTACTTC
NA,TRBV6-5,TRBJ2-6,NA,CANSQIRSGANVLTF,TGTGCCAACAGTCAGATTCGCTCTGGGGCCAACGTTCTGACTTTC
TRBD1,TRBV7-9,TRBJ2-7,NA,CATSPGQEYEQYF,TGTGCCACCAGCCCAGGACAGGAGTACGAGCAGTACTTC
TRBD1,TRBV28,TRBJ2-5,NA,CASSSTGQAQETQYF,TGTGCCAGCAGCTCCACAGGACAGGCCCAAGAGACCCAGTACTTC
TRBD2,TRBV6-6,TRBJ2-4,NA,CASSCSGISGRLAKNIQYF,TGTGCCAGCAGTTGCTCGGGGATTAGCGGGCGCCTAGCCAAAAACATTCAGTACTTC
NA,TRBV12-3/TRBV12-4,TRBJ2-1,NA,CASSLTGPSNDEQFF,TGTGCCAGCAGTTTAACTGGACCCTCTAACGATGAGCAGTTCTTC
TRBD1,TRBV6-6,TRBJ1-4,many,CASTEAGGAGEKLFF,TGTGCCAGCACCGAGGCAGGGGGCGCCGGGGAAAAACTGTTTTTT
NA,TRBV28,TRBJ2-5,once,CASSLSTPSGETQYF,TGTGCCAGCAGTTTGTCGACACCCAGTGGAGAGACCCAGTACTTC
NA,TRBV6-5,TRBJ2-7,NA,CASRFGRGSGFYEQCF,NA
NA,TRBV29-1,TRBJ2-2,NA,CSLAPDLTGELFF,TGCAGCCTTGCGCCGGACCTCACCGGGGAGCTGTTTTTC
TRBD2,TRBV6-6,TRBJ2-1,NA,CASSYSSAVTSGLGEQFF,TGTGCCAGCAGTTACTCTTCTGCCGTGACTAGCGGGCTAGGTGAGCAGTTCTTC
TRBD2,TRBV4-2,TRBJ2-7,NA,CASSQDSGGIPYEQYF,TGTGCCAGCAGCCAAGATTCGGGGGGTATTCCCTACGAGCAGTACTTC
NA,TRBV28,TRBJ2-1,NA,CASSPVLGSYNEQFF,TGTGCCAGCAGTCCCGTCCTTGGTTCCTACAATGAGCAGTTCTTC
TRBD2,TRBV5-1,TRBJ2-2,NA,CASTRASGNTGELFF,TGCGCCAGCACTCGGGCTAGCGGGAACACCGGGGAGCTGTTTTTT
NA,TRBV12-3/TRBV12-4,TRBJ1-2,many,CASRKGDYGYTF,TGTGCCAGCAGGAAGGGAGACTATGGCTACACCTTC
NA,TRBV30,TRBJ1-2,NA,CAWSETRRGDYGYTF,TGTGCCTGGAGTGAAACCCGAAGAGGGGACTATGGCTACACCTTC
TRBD1,TRBV11-2,TRBJ1-2,few,CASSLDPGQGDRGYTF,TGTGCCAGCAGCTTAGATCCGGGACAGGGTGACCGTGGCTACACCTTC
NA,TRBV6-5,TRBJ2-7,NA,CASSPVCSYEQYF,TGTGCCAGCAGTCCGGTGTGCAGCTACGAGCAGTATTTC
NA,TRBV11-2,TRBJ2-3,many,CASSLLDTQYF,TGTGCCAGCAGCCTTCTAGATACGCAGTATTTT
NA,TRBV29-1,TRBJ2-2,NA,CSAWTDNTGELFF,TGCAGCGCCTGGACCGATAACACCGGGGAGCTGTTTTTT
TRBD2,TRBV28,TRBJ2-1,few,CATRLAGPDEQFF,TGTGCCACCAGACTAGCGGGACCCGATGAGCAGTTCTTC
NA,TRBV24-1,TRBJ2-3,NA,CATSDRGAGPPGDTQYF,TGTGCCACCAGTGATCGCGGCGCGGGTCCTCCTGGAGATACGCAGTATTTT
NA,TRBV4-2,TRBJ2-2,many,CASSRQSNTGELFF,TGTGCCAGCAGCAGGCAATCGAACACCGGGGAGCTGTTTTTT
TRBD1,TRBV28,TRBJ1-1,few,CASSSTGANTEAFF,TGTGCCAGCAGTTCTACAGGGGCGAACACTGAAGCTTTCTTT
NA,TRBV5-5,TRBJ1-5,many,CASSPWQDNQPQHF,TGTGCCAGCAGCCCCTGGCAGGACAATCAGCCCCAGCATTTT
TRBD2,TRBV12-3/TRBV12-4,TRBJ2-2,many,CASSFGLAGDTGELFF,TGTGCCAGCAGTTTTGGACTAGCGGGAGATACCGGGGAGCTGTTTTTT
NA,TRBV6-5,TRBJ2-1,NA,CGSSPRPSLGEQFF,TGTGGCAGCAGCCCTCGGCCCAGCCTTGGTGAGCAGTTCTTC
NA,TRBV11-2,TRBJ2-1,NA,CASSLEGSNYNEQLF,TGTGCCAGCAGCTTAGAGGGGAGTAACTACAATGAGCAGCTTTTC
TRBD1,TRBV4-1,TRBJ1-1,few,CASSQDQGARAEAFF,TGCGCCAGCAGCCAAGATCAGGGGGCGCGGGCTGAAGCTTTCTTT
TRBD2,TRBV11-1,TRBJ2-3,NA,CASTLVGLAGRYANTDTQYF,TGTGCCAGCACCTTAGTGGGACTAGCGGGAAGATACGCCAACACAGATACGCAGTATTTT
NA,TRBV10-3,TRBJ2-3,NA,CATIGTGTTDTQYF,TGTGCCACCATTGGTACAGGGACCACAGATACGCAGTATTTT
NA,TRBV5-1,TRBJ2-7,NA,CASSYTLGYEQYF,TGCGCCAGCAGCTACACACTAGGCTACGAGCAGTACTTC
NA,TRBV6-1,TRBJ2-1,many,CASRNNIYNEQFF,TGTGCCAGCAGAAACAATATCTACAATGAGCAGTTCTTC
TRBD2,TRBV29-1,TRBJ2-1,many,CSVEAGLAAYNEQFF,TGCAGCGTTGAAGCGGGACTAGCGGCCTACAATGAGCAGTTCTTC
NA,TRBV6-6,TRBJ2-7,NA,CASSYWNRVGGSFEQYF,TGTGCTAGCAGTTACTGGAACAGGGTTGGGGGCTCCTTCGAGCAGTACTTC
TRBD2,TRBV11-1,TRBJ2-7,once,CASSFHSGRPSGEQYF,TGTGCCAGCAGTTTCCATAGCGGGAGGCCCTCTGGAGAGCAGTACTTC
NA,TRBV6-6,TRBJ2-2,NA,CVSRPHGDHNTGELFF,TGTGTCAGTAGGCCCCATGGCGATCATAACACCGGGGAGCTGTTTTTT
TRBD2,TRBV14,TRBJ2-1,NA,CASSHTSGSIYNEQFF,TGTGCCAGCAGCCATACTAGCGGGAGCATCTACAATGAGCAGTTCTTC
TRBD2,TRBV5-4,TRBJ2-3,many,CASRREAARKDTQYF,TGTGCCAGCAGGCGGGAGGCAGCCAGAAAAGATACGCAGTATTTT